This T cell receptor beta chain derives from a study of human T cells and chemical hapten exposure (TCRdb year 2021). Study-level background: For sensitization, 2% DPC in acetone was applied to a 2 cm by 2 cm area of upper inner arm skin. Most of the patients in the cohort were female, and the cohort covered alopecia areata with under or over 50% scalp involvement, alopecia totalis and alopecia universalis. In alopecia patients, the study followed how the peripheral blood TCR repertoire changed in vivo over primary and secondary sensitization to diphenylcyclopropenone (DPC), a hapten. Blood for TCR sequencing was provided by twenty-nine alopecia patients at one to four time points (pre-sensitization, 2, 6 and 24 weeks). Patch testing on the upper back used Finn chambers containing 0.01% DPC, with scoring done after 6 days according to International Contact Dermatitis Research Group standards. Libraries were pooled for sequencing, and variation in per-sample TCR yields was attributed mainly to small differences in library volumes within the pool. Weekly therapeutic DPC doses were additionally applied to the scalp of patients throughout the roughly 25-week study period. Blood was sampled from patients pre-sensitization (week 0) and at 2, 6 and about 24 weeks after DPC sensitization.

This clonotype was detected many times. It has no known antigen specificity. It has no much larger one-base neighbor in the sample; base qualities were not kept. General study outcomes and caveats: Because every patient had alopecia, a presumed autoimmune disease, the patients' immune response might differ from that of healthy individuals. Repeated subsampling changed both the strength of the expansion versus patch-test correlation and the threshold at which that correlation became significant. Expanded TCRs formed significantly more large CDR3 similarity clusters than pre-sensitization or healthy control sets, consistent with antigen-driven responses. Patch test score was positively correlated with the number of PT1 expanded TCRs, with significance at thresholds 8, 16 and 32 but not at 4. The number of TCRs above 1 in 1000 frequency did not change with DPC sensitization; there was no evidence of global repertoire structure alterations.

The sample's time point label, decoded: patch test 3, about 24 weeks after DPC sensitization. In the paper's terms, the treatment or condition label means: therapeutic diphenylcyclopropenone sensitization with weekly scalp DPC. Blood at each patch-test visit was drawn before the patch test was applied. Eligible patients were aged 18 to 70, diagnosed with alopecia, deemed suitable for DPC therapy, and excluded if pregnant. Unfractionated whole blood was collected in Tempus Blood RNA tubes, and total RNA was extracted from that blood. The library came from RACE. Sequencing instrument: NextSeq 500. During library preparation, unique molecular identifiers were attached to individual cDNA molecules so that TCRs could be counted quantitatively and reproducibly. Both TCR alpha and TCR beta chains were sequenced from each blood RNA sample. In the source study's methods: The median number of TCRs per sample was 90,000 to 100,000, ranging from 23,224 to 690,600. V, J and CDR3 annotation of the TCR reads was carried out using the Decombinator software suite. Every sample was subsampled to the same number of TCRs (28,000) for the PS versus PT1 abundance plots. Expanded TCRs were defined as absent before sensitization and observed at least eight times at the 2-week time point. TCRdb cleaned the public reads at Q25 with fastp, built clones with MiXCR and kept in-frame beta chains. CDR3 protein duplicates are merged, each entry listing the most common genes and DNA. It is TCRdb's table, rather than the study itself, that gives the V and J calls and clone size. This sample comprises 25,000 to 35,000 distinct CDR3 sequences, about 5% of them detected only once. The ten largest clones add up to 5% to 7% of the sample.

The sequenced sample was whole blood, obtained in connection with sensitization to the hapten diphenylcyclopropenone (DPC). This receptor was taken from a young man with alopecia areata. Some clones in this sample may be carry-over from other donors' samples.

CDR3 loop: CASSLDASTNQPQHF. Read as DNA, the sequence is TGTGCCAGCAGCTTAGACGCAAGTACTAATCAGCCCCAGCATTTT. The chain is made from TRBV11-2 and TRBJ1-5; the D gene remains uncertain. Via the germline V gene, CDR1 is SGHAT and CDR2 FQNNGV. The CDR3 sequence holds 15 residues, the cysteine and phenylalanine included. The DNA shown is the 45-base CDR3, in frame from base 1. V loses 0 bases of germline sequence and J loses 4 bases, and the interval between the two ends is 10 bases.